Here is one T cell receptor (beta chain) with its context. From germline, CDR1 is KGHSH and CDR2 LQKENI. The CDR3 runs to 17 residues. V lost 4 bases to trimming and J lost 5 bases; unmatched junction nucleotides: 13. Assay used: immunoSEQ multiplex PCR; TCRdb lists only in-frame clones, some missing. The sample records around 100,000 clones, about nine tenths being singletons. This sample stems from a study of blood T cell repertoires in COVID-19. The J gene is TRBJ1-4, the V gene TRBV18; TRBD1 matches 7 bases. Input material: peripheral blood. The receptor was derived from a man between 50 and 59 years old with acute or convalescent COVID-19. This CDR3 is CASSQFPPGQRNEKLFF. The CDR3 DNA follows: TGTGCCAGCTCACAGTTTCCTCCGGGACAGAGGAATGAAAAACTGTTTTTT.